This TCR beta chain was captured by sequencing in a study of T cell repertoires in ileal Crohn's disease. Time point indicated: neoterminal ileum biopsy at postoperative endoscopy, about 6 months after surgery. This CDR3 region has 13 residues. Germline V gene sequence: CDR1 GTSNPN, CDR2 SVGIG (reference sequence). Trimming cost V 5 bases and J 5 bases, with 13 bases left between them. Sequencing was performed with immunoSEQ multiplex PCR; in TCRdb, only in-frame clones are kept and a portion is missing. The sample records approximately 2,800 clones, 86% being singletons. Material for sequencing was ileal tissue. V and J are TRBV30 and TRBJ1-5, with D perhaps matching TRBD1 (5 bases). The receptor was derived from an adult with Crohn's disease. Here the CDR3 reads CAWGAREDQPQHF. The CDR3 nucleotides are TGTGCCTGGGGGGCGCGGGAGGATCAGCCCCAGCATTTT.